The subject of this entry is one TCR beta chain. What it recognizes is unknown. TCR beta CDR3 sequences were amplified from RNA transcripts. TCR CDR3 regions were first amplified by RT-PCR with HTBI primers. TCRdb analysed the multiplex PCR reads with MiXCR anew, one entry per CDR3 protein. The sample includes 450,000 to 700,000 distinct CDR3 sequences, 46% of them seen just once. V shed 6 bases and J shed 0 bases, with 8 bases lying between them. This CDR3 region has 13 residues. Germline V gene data show CDR1 as ENHRY and CDR2 as SYGVKD. This sample was included in a study of T cells in Graves' hyperthyroidism and ophthalmopathy. Findings and caveats of the study: Blood held most thyroid clonotypes expanded above 0.001 frequency. Ophthalmopathy was separated from stable hyperthyroidism by a 13 V-J model.

Sequenced sample: peripheral blood or thyroid tissue (not recorded which). The source of this sequence is an adult woman with Graves' disease, either hyperthyroidism or ophthalmopathy (not recorded which). The chain uses TRBV10-3 and TRBJ2-5; a weak D match, TRBD1 (6 bases). The CDR3, as DNA: TGTGCCATCAGGGGGACACACCAAGAGACCCAGTACTTC. It is translated as CAIRGTHQETQYF.